This T cell receptor beta chain was sequenced in a study of T cell responses to AZD1222 COVID-19 vaccine. With respect to this clone: The antigen is unknown.

Findings of the study overall: It was only a handful of AZD1222 recipients who were seropositive at baseline. Donor demographics were predominantly white British with a female majority; clonal diversity may be underestimated. Receipt of two AZD1222 doses was followed by a rise in Spike-specific TCR breadth and depth.

CDR3 length: 14 amino acids. Here immunoSEQ multiplex PCR was the method, and the copy in TCRdb shows in-frame clones only, minus some. The data hold around 200,000 clones, with 88% observed a single time. The rearrangement links TRBV21-1 to TRBJ1-4. TRBV21-1 is a known pseudogene. The sequenced sample was peripheral blood, obtained 28 days after the second AZD1222 dose. The clonotype comes from an adult who received the AZD1222 COVID-19 vaccine. CDR3: CASSKVGTLEKLFF. The CDR3 DNA reads TGTGCCAGCAGCAAAGTGGGGACCTTGGAAAAACTGTTTTTT.